A single sample gave rise to the 19 T cell receptor beta chains below, sequenced in a study of shared clonotypes between healthy human individuals. Profiling relied on immunoSEQ multiplex PCR, and the TCRdb table lists in-frame clones only, not all of them. In the table there are 400,000 to 600,000 clones, roughly 79% of which are singletons. Sequenced: PBMCs. These receptors were taken from a woman aged 40 to 55 in good health. Some clones in this sample may be carry-over from other donors' samples.

The V and J genes are TRBV18 and TRBJ2-7; D is uncertain. The CDR3 has 16 amino acids. Looked up from germline, CDR1 is KGHSH and CDR2 is LQKENI. Trimming cost V 3 bases and J 1 base, with 16 bases left between them. The CDR3 nucleotides read TGTGCCAGCTCACCTCGGGCTATCGGACGGTCCTACGAGCAGTACTTC. Translating gives CASSPRAIGRSYEQYF.

The V and J genes are TRBV6-5 and TRBJ2-1, with D hard to call. This CDR3 has 14 amino acids. Looked up from germline, CDR1 is MNHEY and CDR2 is SVGAGI. V gave up 5 bases and J gave up 3 bases, with 11 bases separating them. The CDR3 protein is CASSPLYLYNEQFF. The CDR3 DNA reads as TGTGCCAGCAGTCCACTTTACCTCTACAATGAGCAGTTCTTC.

By share, this clone counts as medium-sized. The chain couples TRBV15 to TRBJ1-1; no clear D gene. The CDR3 is 12 amino acids. From germline, CDR1 is LNHNV and CDR2 YYDKDF (reference sequence). Trimming took off 4 bases at V and 3 bases at J, with 6 bases between the two ends. This CDR3 is CATSKGYTEAFF. In DNA form, the CDR3 reads TGTGCCACCAGCAAGGGATACACTGAAGCTTTCTTT.

This chain connects TRBV4-1 to TRBJ2-1, with D unclear. The germline V gene has CDR1 MGHRA and CDR2 YSYEKL. Trimming pared 3 bases from V and 9 bases from J, leaving 9 bases between. The CDR3 spans 12 residues. The CDR3 here is CASSHHTGEQFF. The CDR3 nucleotides read TGCGCCAGCAGCCATCACACGGGTGAGCAGTTCTTC.

The chain has TRBV18 and TRBJ1-6, with unresolved D. CDR3 length: 13 amino acids. The ends were cut back, 6 bases at V and 8 bases at J, with 11 bases in the middle. Germline values: CDR1 KGHSH, CDR2 LQKENI. As DNA, the CDR3 is TGTGCCAGCTCGCGGGAGGGAGATTCACCCCTCCACTTT. Translating it yields CASSREGDSPLHF.

The chain carries TRBV2 and TRBJ1-5; the match to TRBD1 covers 7 bases. With V trimmed by 6 bases and J by 6 bases, 8 bases remained unmatched. Germline CDR1 SNHLY, CDR2 FYNNEI. There are 14 residues in the CDR3. The CDR3 DNA reads as TGTGCCAGCAGAAAGGGGGCTTCGGGTCAGCCCCAGCATTTT. Its translation: CASRKGASGQPQHF.

CDR3 in DNA: TGTGCCAGCAGTAGGGACAGGGGCGACCAAGAGACCCAGTACTTC. It encodes CASSRDRGDQETQYF. This chain links TRBV28 with TRBJ2-5; TRBD1 matches 10 bases. Trimming at V came to 5 bases and at J to 0 bases, leaving 3 bases not matched to a gene. This CDR3 contains 15 residues. Germline CDR1 MDHEN, CDR2 SYDVKM.

J is TRBJ1-4 and V is TRBV30; 10 positions match TRBD1. V dropped 3 bases and J dropped 3; count of bases not matched to a gene: 7. The CDR3 spans 16 residues. Germline V gene sequence: CDR1 GTSNPN, CDR2 SVGIG (reference sequence). The DNA for the CDR3 is TGTGCCTGGAGCTCAGGACAGGGGGTTGCTAATGAAAAACTGTTTTTT. Translating gives CAWSSGQGVANEKLFF.

This clone was found a few times. A much larger clonotype is one base distant, so this may be a read error. The chain uses TRBV2 and TRBJ1-1, with a tentative D call TRBD1 (5 bases). From germline, CDR1 is SNHLY and CDR2 FYNNEI. Trimming removed 7 bases from V and 1 base from J, with 10 bases in between. The CDR3 is made up of 13 amino acids. CDR3 coding DNA: TGTGCCAGCACCCGACAGCCGAACACTGAAGCTTTCTTT. Protein product: CASTRQPNTEAFF.

The J gene is TRBJ1-2, the V gene TRBV4-1; D is undetermined. V was shortened by 0 bases and J by 4 bases, with 9 bases between the two germline ends. CDR3 length: 14 residues. Germline-derived CDR1 and CDR2 are MGHRA and YSYEKL. DNA of the CDR3: TGCGCCAGCAGCCAAGACTCTTCCTCCTATGGCTACACCTTC. It codes for CASSQDSSSYGYTF.

This clone was counted a few times. This chain uses TRBV6-1 with TRBJ1-2; TRBD1 matches 8 bases. The CDR3 is made up of 12 amino acids. Germline lookup yields CDR1 MNHNS and CDR2 SASEGT. The ends lost 5 bases at V and 5 bases at J; junction bases unmatched: 1. The CDR3 spells CASSWTGYGYTF. The CDR3 bases are TGTGCCAGCAGTTGGACAGGGTATGGCTACACCTTC.

The rearrangement uses TRBV18 and TRBJ2-2; D perhaps matches TRBD2 (6 bases). The ends were cut back, 3 bases at V and 5 bases at J, with 16 bases in the middle. The CDR3 contains 16 residues. Germline values: CDR1 KGHSH, CDR2 LQKENI. For the CDR3, the DNA is TGTGCCAGCTCACCCCGGATAGCGGAAAGTACCGGGGAGCTGTTTTTT. Its translation is CASSPRIAESTGELFF.

This chain uses TRBV5-1 with TRBJ2-2, with D unclear. This CDR3 comprises 16 residues. CDR1 is SGHRS, CDR2 YFSETQ, per germline. Trimming left V 4 bases short and J 3 bases short, with 16 bases between. The CDR3 region has the DNA TGCGCCAGCAGCCCCCGCGCCGGGTCCTACACCGGGGAGCTGTTTTTT. Its protein is CASSPRAGSYTGELFF.

This chain joins TRBV11-2 and TRBJ1-4; TRBD1 agrees at 10 bases. The CDR3 runs 14 residues. Germline V CDR1 and CDR2: SGHAT, FQNNGV. V was pared by 4 bases and J by 8 bases, with 4 bases of the junction left unmatched. Written as DNA, the CDR3 is TGTGCCAGCAGCTGGGACAGGGGAGGGGAAAAACTGTTTTTT. This codes for CASSWDRGGEKLFF.

This clone was found once. The chain uses TRBV5-6 and TRBJ2-5; 7 nucleotides line up with TRBD2. The end of the DNA fits TRBJ2-7 better, so the J call may be wrong. CDR1 and CDR2 from the germline V gene are SGHDT and YYEEEE. The CDR3 extends over 16 amino acids. The CDR3 DNA follows: TGTGCCAGCAGCTTGGTAAGGCTAGCGGAGCCCTACGAGCAGTACTTC. Its protein is CASSLVRLAEPYEQYF.

The genes are TRBV10-3 and TRBJ2-2; a possible D gene is TRBD2 (6 bases). V lost 3 bases and J 7 bases, leaving 12 bases between the germline ends. CDR1 is ENHRY, CDR2 SYGVKD, per germline. The CDR3 consists of 14 residues. The CDR3 is CAISDLQGGGELFF. CDR3 nucleotides: TGTGCCATCAGTGATCTCCAGGGAGGCGGGGAGCTGTTTTTT.

The genes are TRBV18 and TRBJ2-1, with D possibly TRBD1 on 5 matching bases. The V gene lost 8 bases and the J gene lost 8 bases, with 19 bases spanning the gap. Germline CDR1 and CDR2: KGHSH and LQKENI. The CDR3 runs to 14 residues. The CDR3 here is CASHKGPSEDEQFF. The CDR3 nucleotides read TGTGCCAGCCATAAGGGGCCCTCCGAGGATGAGCAGTTCTTC.

CDR3 in DNA: TGTGCCAGCAGCTTAGGGGGACTAGCCCACTACAATGAGCAGTTCTTC. It specifies CASSLGGLAHYNEQFF. This sequence joins TRBV11-3 and TRBJ2-1, with 9 bases matching TRBD2. V gave up 1 base and J gave up 3 bases; unmatched junction bases: 4. Germline CDR1 SGHNT, CDR2 YENEEA. This CDR3 region has 16 residues.

The gene calls are TRBV30 and TRBJ2-6, with a possible D match to TRBD1 (5 bases). The V gene's germline CDR1 is GTSNPN and CDR2 SVGIG (reference sequence). Trimming stripped 2 bases from V and 0 bases from J, with 14 bases between. CDR3 size: 17 residues. The CDR3 sequence is CAWSKRGLRSGANVLTF. The CDR3 DNA sequence: TGTGCCTGGAGTAAAAGGGGTTTACGCTCTGGGGCCAACGTCCTGACTTTC.